This TCR beta chain was obtained from a study of blood T cell repertoires in COVID-19. As for the study in general: The samples span acute and convalescent COVID-19 from the United States, Italy and Spain. PBMCs, B-cell-depleted T cells, or T cells were the source of the cDNA or gDNA that made up the material.

Authors' processing steps: The assay estimated nucleated cells by amplifying reference gene primers. The data were produced by immunoSEQ multiplex PCR, yet TCRdb's version contains in-frame clones alone and is incomplete. The V and J calls and the clone size are those of that table, but D and trimming were determined from the DNA. The data show some 520,000 clones, nearly 90% seen once. Patients of the Seattle cohort, enrolled during active infection, were followed longitudinally. This clone came up once. The CDR3 runs to 14 residues. The V end was cut by 2 bases, the J end by 0 bases, with 9 bases between. Germline loops: CDR1 SGHDT, CDR2 YYEEEE.

The rearrangement links TRBV5-6 to TRBJ2-7; no reliable D call. The sample comprised peripheral blood. This sequence originates from a man younger than 35 with COVID-19, enrolled during active disease. CDR3 loop: CASSFGSSSYEQYF. The CDR3 nucleotides read TGTGCCAGCAGCTTCGGTAGCTCCTCCTACGAGCAGTACTTC. The full variable domain, completed using reference TRBV5-6 and TRBJ2-7, is DAGVTQSPTHLIKTRGQQVTLRCSPKSGHDTVSWYQQALGQGPQFIFQYYEEEERQRGNFPDRFSGHQFPNYSSELNVNALLLGDSALYLCASSFGSSSYEQYFGPGTRLTVT.